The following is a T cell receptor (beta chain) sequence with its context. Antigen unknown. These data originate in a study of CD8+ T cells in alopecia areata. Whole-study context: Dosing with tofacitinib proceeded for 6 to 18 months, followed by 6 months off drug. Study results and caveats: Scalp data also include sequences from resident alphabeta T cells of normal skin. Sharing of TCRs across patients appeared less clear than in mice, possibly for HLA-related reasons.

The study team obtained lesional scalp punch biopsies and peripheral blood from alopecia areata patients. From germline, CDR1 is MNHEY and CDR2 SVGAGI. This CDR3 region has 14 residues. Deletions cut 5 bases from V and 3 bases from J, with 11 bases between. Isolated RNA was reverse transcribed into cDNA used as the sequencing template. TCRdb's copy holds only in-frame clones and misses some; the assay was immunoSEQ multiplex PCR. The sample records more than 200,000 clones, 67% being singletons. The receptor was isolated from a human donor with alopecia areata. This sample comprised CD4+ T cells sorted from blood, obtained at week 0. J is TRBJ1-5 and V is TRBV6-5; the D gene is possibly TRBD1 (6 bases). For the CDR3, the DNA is TGTGCCAGCAGTGAAGGGGGAGACAATCAGCCCCAGCATTTT. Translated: CASSEGGDNQPQHF.